Described below is a single T cell receptor (beta chain) sequence and its context. The antigen is unknown. These data are taken from a study of siplizumab effects on memory and regulatory T cells. Study-wide context: Mixed lymphocyte reactions were matched in twos, containing siplizumab at 0.75 to 1 ug/mL or lacking drug.

The V end lost 0 bases, the J end lost 5 bases, and 17 bases lay between the germline ends. The CDR3 is made up of 17 amino acids. Germline CDR1 SGDLS, CDR2 YYNGEE. Study-level points and caveats: Controls showed an average of around 26% Treg-derived mappable alloreactive CD4+ clones, while siplizumab showed about 71%.

Generated by immunoSEQ multiplex PCR, the TCRdb table keeps only in-frame clones and is missing some. Of around 9,000 clones listed, around 40% were seen once; the top ten hold 8% to 9%. Mixed lymphocyte reaction cells underwent more than five days of coculture at 37°C. CFSE tagged responder PBMCs, Violet Dye tagged stimulator PBMCs, and the cells were mixed 1:1. Sequenced sample: CFSE-low (dividing) CD4+ T cells sorted from an allogeneic mixed lymphocyte reaction. V and J are TRBV9 and TRBJ2-2; D could derive from TRBD1 or TRBD2 (6 bases each). This TCR derives from a human donor in good health; the cells came from an allogeneic mixed lymphocyte reaction. In nucleotides, the CDR3 is TGTGCCAGCAGCGTAGCTGGGGGGCCCCCAGGTACCGGGGAGCTGTTTTTT. Translating it yields CASSVAGGPPGTGELFF.